These T cell receptor beta chains were read from a single sample in a study of blood T cell repertoires in COVID-19. Measured with immunoSEQ multiplex PCR; TCRdb has only the in-frame clones, and not every one. The top ten clones hold 6.8% of a sample with around 220,000 clones, about four fifths of them seen once. Sequenced: PBMCs or T cells enriched from blood (not recorded which). These receptors were obtained from a woman between 35 and 50 years old who had recovered from COVID-19. CDR3s include the opening cysteine and the closing phenylalanine or tryptophan. Each record gives: D gene, clone size, V gene, J gene, CDR3 DNA, CDR3 protein. The D gene is left open where the match is weak. Size is stated for part of the rows, as once, few or many counts, or as a class when the clone is expanded.

>-|few|TRBV3-1/TRBV3-2|TRBJ1-3
TGTGCCAGCAGCCAAGGGAAAGGGGGTGTATATTTT
CASSQGKGGVYF
>-|-|TRBV28|TRBJ2-2
TGTGCCAGCAGTTTATACTCAGGGGCCGGGGAGCTGTTTTTT
CASSLYSGAGELFF
>TRBD1|-|TRBV19|TRBJ1-3
TGTGCCAGTAGTCCGACAGGGGTGGTTATCTCTGGAAACACCATATATTTT
CASSPTGVVISGNTIYF
>-|-|TRBV24-1|TRBJ1-5
TGTGCCACCAGTGAAGACAGTTACAATCAGCCCCAGCATTTT
CATSEDSYNQPQHF
>TRBD1|-|TRBV19|TRBJ2-2
TGTGCCAGTAGTATCCCCCGGACAGGTGGATCTGGGGAGCTGTTTTTT
CASSIPRTGGSGELFF
>TRBD1|-|TRBV27|TRBJ2-7
TGTGCCAGCAGTTTCGGTAGACAGGGGGGTGTCTACGAGCAGTACTTC
CASSFGRQGGVYEQYF
>TRBD2|few|TRBV4-3|TRBJ2-3
TGCGCCAGCAGCTCCCGTACCCCGACTAGCGGGAACACAGATACGCAGTATTTT
CASSSRTPTSGNTDTQYF
>TRBD2|many|TRBV4-1|TRBJ2-7
TGCGCCAGCAGCCTATCACTAGCGGGGCCCTACGAGCAGTACTTC
CASSLSLAGPYEQYF
>TRBD2|-|TRBV10-3|TRBJ2-1
TGTGCCATCAGTAGGACGGGGGGGCCCAATGAGCAGTTCTTC
CAISRTGGPNEQFF
>-|-|TRBV9|TRBJ2-3
TGTGCCAGCAGCGCCGACGGGGATACGCAGTATTTT
CASSADGDTQYF
>-|once|TRBV28|TRBJ2-7
TGTGCCAGCAGAACATCCTACGAGCAGTACTTC
CASRTSYEQYF
>-|-|TRBV19|TRBJ2-3
TGTGCCAGTAGTCTCGGACTATCCGCAGATACGCAGTATTTT
CASSLGLSADTQYF
>TRBD1|-|TRBV7-9|TRBJ1-5
TGTGCCAGCAGCTTCACAGGGGACGCCGAGCAGCCCCAGCATTTT
CASSFTGDAEQPQHF
>TRBD1|-|TRBV2|TRBJ2-2
TGTGCCAGCGGACAGGGTGTCGGGGAGCTGTTTTTT
CASGQGVGELFF
>-|few|TRBV6-5|TRBJ1-2
TGTGCCAGCAGTTATTCGGGTCCTGGTTATGGCTACACCTTC
CASSYSGPGYGYTF
>TRBD2|-|TRBV7-3|TRBJ2-6
TGTGCCAGCAGCCCCTTTGGGACTAGCGGGCCGAGCTCTGGGGCCAACGTCCTGACTTTC
CASSPFGTSGPSSGANVLTF
>-|-|TRBV27|TRBJ2-3
TGTGCCAGCAGTCCATCTTGGGGCGGCACAGATACGCAGTATTTT
CASSPSWGGTDTQYF
>TRBD1|-|TRBV29-1|TRBJ2-1
TGCAGCGTTGAATTTCCGAAGGGACAGAACAATGAGCAGTTCTTC
CSVEFPKGQNNEQFF
>-|-|TRBV6-5|TRBJ2-2
TGTGCCAGCAGCCAAACTAGGCTCACCGGGGAGCTGTTTTTT
CASSQTRLTGELFF
>TRBD1|-|TRBV18|TRBJ1-1
TGTGCCAGCTCACCAATGAGGGGGCAAGGGAACACTGAAGCTTTCTTT
CASSPMRGQGNTEAFF
>TRBD2|-|TRBV23-1|TRBJ2-1
TGCGCCAGCAGTCAATCGAAAAACGGACTAGCGGGAGAACTAAGGTACAATGAGCAGTTCTTC
CASSQSKNGLAGELRYNEQFF
>TRBD2|once|TRBV6-6|TRBJ2-2
TGTGCCAGCACCACCGGGACTACCGACACCGGGGAGCTGTTTTTT
CASTTGTTDTGELFF
>TRBD2|-|TRBV5-1|TRBJ2-3
TGCGCCAGCAGCCGCCAAGCGGGAGGAGATACGCAGTATTTT
CASSRQAGGDTQYF
>-|-|TRBV19|TRBJ2-5
TGTGCCAGTAGCGGGAATCAAGAGACCCAGTACTTC
CASSGNQETQYF
>-|-|TRBV7-6|TRBJ2-1
TGTGCCAGCAGCCACTGGGGGGAGCGGCACAATGAGCAGTTCTTC
CASSHWGERHNEQFF
>-|-|TRBV1|TRBJ2-1
TGCACCAGCAGCCAAGAACTAGCGGGAGTCTATGAGCAGTTCTTC
CTSSQELAGVYEQFF
>TRBD2|-|TRBV28|TRBJ2-1
TGTGCCAGCAGTTTAATTTCTACTAGCGGGAGCTCCTACAATGAGCAGTTCTTC
CASSLISTSGSSYNEQFF
>-|-|TRBV13|TRBJ1-1
TGTGCCAGCAGCTTGCGGGGAACTGAAGCTTTCTTT
CASSLRGTEAFF
>-|-|TRBV30|TRBJ1-1
TGTGCCTGGAGTGCCACGGGGATCACTGAAGCTTTCTTT
CAWSATGITEAFF
>-|-|TRBV2|TRBJ2-3
TGTGCCAGCAGTGAGAGGCCCTCGAGCACAGATACGCAGTATTTT
CASSERPSSTDTQYF
>-|once|TRBV19|TRBJ1-5
TGTGCCAGTAGCAGGGAGGGCAATCAGCCCCAGCATTTT
CASSREGNQPQHF
>TRBD1|-|TRBV11-2|TRBJ1-2
TGTGCCAGCAGCCCCATACAGGGGCGTTACTATGGCTACACCTTC
CASSPIQGRYYGYTF
>-|-|TRBV7-9|TRBJ1-4
TGTGCCAGCAGCTATCACGGTACTAATGAAAAACTGTTTTTT
CASSYHGTNEKLFF
>-|-|TRBV29-1|TRBJ1-1
TGCAGCGTTGGTGGGACATCGAGGGAAGCTTTCTTT
CSVGGTSREAFF
>-|-|TRBV7-2|TRBJ1-1
TGTGCCAGCAGCTTAGCTCGGCTCGCGGGGTCTGAAGCTTTCTTT
CASSLARLAGSEAFF
>-|-|TRBV5-1|TRBJ2-7
TGCGCCAGCAGCCTCGGACATTTCCCCTACGAGCAGTACTTC
CASSLGHFPYEQYF
>-|-|TRBV19|TRBJ2-1
TGTGCCAGTAGTATAGGCCCTAGCCGGTTCCACAATGAGCAGTTCTTC
CASSIGPSRFHNEQFF
>TRBD2|-|TRBV11-3|TRBJ2-4
TGTGCCAGCAGCTTAGCTTACACTAGCGGGAGTCTAGGCAAAAACATTCAGTACTTC
CASSLAYTSGSLGKNIQYF
>-|-|TRBV21-1|TRBJ1-1
TGTGCCAGCAGCAAAGCGCTGCGGGTGACTGAAGCTTTCTTT
CASSKALRVTEAFF
>-|once|TRBV30|TRBJ1-3
TGTGCCTGGAGTGTTGGGATCAGGGCAGGAAACACCATATATTTT
CAWSVGIRAGNTIYF
>TRBD1|-|TRBV5-1|TRBJ1-1
TGCGCCAGCAGGACCGGACAGGGGAACACTGAAGCTTTCTTT
CASRTGQGNTEAFF
>-|-|TRBV11-3|TRBJ1-2
TGTGCCAGCAGCCGACGGTACGGGGATAACTATGGCTACACCTTC
CASSRRYGDNYGYTF
>-|-|TRBV7-2|TRBJ2-3
TGTGCCAGCAGCCAACTTCGCGCAAATACGCAGTATTTT
CASSQLRANTQYF
>-|-|TRBV9|TRBJ2-1
TGTGCCAGCAGCGGGCACGGGTGGAACAATGAGCAGTTCTTC
CASSGHGWNNEQFF
>-|once|TRBV7-9|TRBJ1-4
TGTGCCAGCAGCGGGCTTTTCGGAAAACTGTTTTTT
CASSGLFGKLFF
>TRBD1|once|TRBV5-5|TRBJ2-2
TGTGCCAGCAGCTGGGGACAGGCGGCGAACACCGGGGAGCTGTTTTTT
CASSWGQAANTGELFF
>-|-|TRBV19|TRBJ1-2
TGTGCCAGTAGAGAGATCTATGGCTACACCTTC
CASREIYGYTF
>TRBD2|-|TRBV6-6|TRBJ2-1
TGTGCCAGCAGTAGGGGGACTAGCGAGGGAGAGCAGTTCTTC
CASSRGTSEGEQFF
>TRBD1|-|TRBV10-3|TRBJ2-6
TGTGCCATCAGTCAGGACAGGGCTAGCTCTGGGGCCAACGTCCTGACTTTC
CAISQDRASSGANVLTF
>-|-|TRBV19|TRBJ2-3
TGTGCCAGTAGTACTCGACGGAGTCCCACAGATACGCAGTATTTT
CASSTRRSPTDTQYF